The rows below give T cell receptor beta chains drawn from one sample of a study of blood T cell repertoires in COVID-19. Assay used: immunoSEQ multiplex PCR; TCRdb lists only in-frame clones, some missing. The sample shows 60,000 or so clones, about nine tenths of them seen only once. Sequences were obtained from peripheral blood. The receptor source for this set is a human donor with acute or convalescent COVID-19. The donor label of this sample is uncertain. Both conserved end residues are part of each CDR3. Fields, in order: CDR3 DNA, CDR3 protein, J gene, clone size, D gene, V gene. The D gene is left open where the match is weak. Clone size is not always given. Where it is, it says once, few, many or a class for expanded clones.

TGTGCCAGCGGAAGCGGGCCCCTCGTATTTAATCCTGGGGCCAACGTCCTGACTTTC,CASGSGPLVFNPGANVLTF,TRBJ2-6,-,-,TRBV7-6
TGCGCCAGCAGTCAGGACGGGGGCTATGGCTACACCTTC,CASSQDGGYGYTF,TRBJ1-2,-,-,TRBV5-1
TGTGCCAGCAGGGGGCTCGGAGGGACAGGGACGGGCACTGAAGCTTTCTTT,CASRGLGGTGTGTEAFF,TRBJ1-1,-,TRBD1,TRBV28
TGTGCCATCAGACCGGGACAGGGGTCGGACTACACCTTC,CAIRPGQGSDYTF,TRBJ1-2,-,TRBD1,TRBV10-3
TGCGCCAGCAGCCCCGGAGTAGGGGGGGGAGAGACCCAGTACTTC,CASSPGVGGGETQYF,TRBJ2-5,-,-,TRBV5-1
TGTGCCAGCAGTTTAGGACAGAACTATGGCTACACCTTC,CASSLGQNYGYTF,TRBJ1-2,-,-,TRBV28
TGTGCCAGCAGCCAAGATCTAGTCAGGGGCAATGAGCAGTTCTTC,CASSQDLVRGNEQFF,TRBJ2-1,-,-,TRBV3-1/TRBV3-2
TGTGCCAGCAGTGAATGGGCAGGATCTCCAACTAATGAAAAACTGTTTTTT,CASSEWAGSPTNEKLFF,TRBJ1-4,few,-,TRBV25-1
TGTGCCAGCACCTCGGACAGGGGAAATTCACCCCTCCACTTT,CASTSDRGNSPLHF,TRBJ1-6,once,TRBD1,TRBV27
TGCGCCAGCAGCTTGGTAGCGCGTAGCACAGATACGCAGTATTTT,CASSLVARSTDTQYF,TRBJ2-3,-,-,TRBV5-1
TGTGCCACCAGTACTTCTAGCGGGTGGGGGGCTTTTAATGAGCAGTTCTTC,CATSTSSGWGAFNEQFF,TRBJ2-1,-,TRBD2,TRBV24-1
TGCGCCAGCAGCTCCCTAGCGGGGGGTTTAGATACGCAGTATTTT,CASSSLAGGLDTQYF,TRBJ2-3,-,TRBD2,TRBV5-1
TGTGCCAGCAGCTTCGGGACAGGGGATCACTATGGCTACACCTTC,CASSFGTGDHYGYTF,TRBJ1-2,-,TRBD1,TRBV7-9
TGTGCCAGCAGTTCTACAGGGAACACTGAAGCTTTCTTT,CASSSTGNTEAFF,TRBJ1-1,-,-,TRBV27
TGTGCCAGCAGCTTAGTAGGGACAGGGGGCACTGAAGCTTTCTTT,CASSLVGTGGTEAFF,TRBJ1-1,-,TRBD1,TRBV7-8
TGTGCCAGCAGCTTATCTCCGGGACAGGGATCCTTTAGCAATCAGCCCCAGCATTTT,CASSLSPGQGSFSNQPQHF,TRBJ1-5,-,TRBD1,TRBV7-9
TGTGCCAGCAGTTTACAGGGTTGGGCAGATACGCAGTATTTT,CASSLQGWADTQYF,TRBJ2-3,-,-,TRBV27
TGTGCCATCAGCGCGGGACTAGCGGCCTACGAGCAGTACTTC,CAISAGLAAYEQYF,TRBJ2-7,-,TRBD2,TRBV10-3
TGTGCCAGCAGTGCCTATAGCAATCAGCCCCAGCATTTT,CASSAYSNQPQHF,TRBJ1-5,once,-,TRBV28
TGTGCCAGCTCAGCGGGCCAGCAAGAGACCCAGTACTTC,CASSAGQQETQYF,TRBJ2-5,-,-,TRBV18
TGTGCCAGCAGCTTAACTAGCGGGAGTTTCGGGTACAATGAGCAGTTCTTC,CASSLTSGSFGYNEQFF,TRBJ2-1,-,TRBD2,TRBV7-3
TGTGCCAGCAGCCCCGGGACAGGGGTGAATCGGATCCAAGAGACCCAGTACTTC,CASSPGTGVNRIQETQYF,TRBJ2-5,-,TRBD1,TRBV9
TGCGCCAGCAGCTTGGGGGCACAGGCCGGAAATTCACCCCTCCACTTT,CASSLGAQAGNSPLHF,TRBJ1-6,-,-,TRBV5-1
TGTGCCAGCAGTTCCGGGAGAACCGGGGAGCTGTTTTTT,CASSSGRTGELFF,TRBJ2-2,-,-,TRBV6-5
TGCGCCAGCAGCACCTGGGACAGGGGATACGAGCAGTACTTC,CASSTWDRGYEQYF,TRBJ2-7,-,TRBD1,TRBV5-1
TGTGCCAGCAGCGTAGCCTTCACCGGGCCTCAGGGGCAGTTCTTC,CASSVAFTGPQGQFF,TRBJ2-1,-,-,TRBV9
TGCGCCAGCAGCGAGGACAGGAGAAGAGGGACCCAGTACTTC,CASSEDRRRGTQYF,TRBJ2-5,-,TRBD1,TRBV5-1
TGCAGCGTTGGGGTGACAGCTAACTATGGCTACACCTTC,CSVGVTANYGYTF,TRBJ1-2,-,-,TRBV29-1
TGTGCCAGCAGACAGGGAAACACTGAAGCTTTCTTT,CASRQGNTEAFF,TRBJ1-1,-,-,TRBV25-1
TGTGCCAGCAGCTTCAAGCACGGACAGGGGTTTTACAGGGAGCTGTTTTTT,CASSFKHGQGFYRELFF,TRBJ2-2,-,TRBD1,TRBV7-3
TGTGCCAGCAGCCAAGATCCCTTTTTGGCTAGCGGGAACGATGAGCAGTTCTTC,CASSQDPFLASGNDEQFF,TRBJ2-1,-,TRBD2,TRBV3-1/TRBV3-2
TGTGCTAGTGCTACTCCTCGGACTAGCGGGAGAAATGAGCAGTTCTTC,CASATPRTSGRNEQFF,TRBJ2-1,-,TRBD2,TRBV12-5
TGTGCCACCGCTTATGGGACAGGGGGGAACACTGAAGCTTTCTTT,CATAYGTGGNTEAFF,TRBJ1-1,-,TRBD1,TRBV24-1
TGTGCCAGCAGCCAAGGTACTAGCACCGATGAGCAGTTCTTC,CASSQGTSTDEQFF,TRBJ2-1,-,-,TRBV3-1/TRBV3-2
TGTGCCAGCAGAGGAGGGAGGTTGGGCACAGATACGCAGTATTTT,CASRGGRLGTDTQYF,TRBJ2-3,-,-,TRBV5-8
TGTGCCACCAGTGATCCCCGGGGAATAGAGACCCAGTACTTC,CATSDPRGIETQYF,TRBJ2-5,-,-,TRBV24-1
TGCGCCAGCCGTCGACAAGACAATTCACCCCTCCACTTT,CASRRQDNSPLHF,TRBJ1-6,-,-,TRBV10-2
TGTGCCAGCAGCAACATGGGGGGTTTTACTGAAGCTTTCTTT,CASSNMGGFTEAFF,TRBJ1-1,-,-,TRBV7-9
TGTGCCAGTAGTATAATGTGGGGACAGGGGGGATACAATGAGCAGTTCTTC,CASSIMWGQGGYNEQFF,TRBJ2-1,-,TRBD1,TRBV19
TGCGCCAGCAGTGAGTCGGGACTAGCGGGGGGTGCGAACACCGGGGAGCTGTTTTTT,CASSESGLAGGANTGELFF,TRBJ2-2,-,TRBD2,TRBV10-2
TGTGCCATCAGAGTCACAGGGCCGAACACTGAAGCTTTCTTT,CAIRVTGPNTEAFF,TRBJ1-1,-,-,TRBV10-3
TGTGCCAGTAGTATAGGGGGCCCGAACACCGGGGAGCTGTTTTTT,CASSIGGPNTGELFF,TRBJ2-2,-,-,TRBV19
TGTGCCAGTGGGGCCCAAAACATTCAGTACTTC,CASGAQNIQYF,TRBJ2-4,-,-,TRBV19
TGTGCCAGCATGATACAGGGGGCTAGGGAAAAACTGTTTTTT,CASMIQGAREKLFF,TRBJ1-4,-,TRBD1,TRBV2
TGTGCCAGCAGCACGGGACAGACGGAAAACATTCAGTACTTC,CASSTGQTENIQYF,TRBJ2-4,-,TRBD1,TRBV5-4
TGTGCCAGCAGCTTACTAGGCGGGGGGAACACCGGGGAGCTGTTTTTT,CASSLLGGGNTGELFF,TRBJ2-2,-,TRBD2,TRBV5-6
TGTGCCAGCAGCTTACTGGACAGGGTTTTGCAGTTCTTC,CASSLLDRVLQFF,TRBJ2-1,-,TRBD1,TRBV7-9
TGCGCCAGCAGCCCCCAAACTAGCGGGAGCACCGCAGATACGCAGTATTTT,CASSPQTSGSTADTQYF,TRBJ2-3,-,TRBD2,TRBV5-1
TGTGCCAGCAGCTTAGGTACTCGCGGGAGCATCGATGAGCAGTTCTTC,CASSLGTRGSIDEQFF,TRBJ2-1,once,TRBD2,TRBV11-2
TGTGCCAGCAGTGACTTCGTGGTACGGCCGGGATCCTACGAGCAGTACTTC,CASSDFVVRPGSYEQYF,TRBJ2-7,-,-,TRBV2
TGTGCCAGCAGCTTCCTGCTAGGTAGCACAGATACGCAGTATTTT,CASSFLLGSTDTQYF,TRBJ2-3,-,-,TRBV5-6
TGCGCCAGCAGTGGCGGGGGGGCCACAGATACGCAGTATTTT,CASSGGGATDTQYF,TRBJ2-3,-,TRBD2,TRBV10-2
TGTGCCAGCAGAGCACAGGTGGACACTGAAGCTTTCTTT,CASRAQVDTEAFF,TRBJ1-1,-,-,TRBV14